The source of this TCR beta chain is a study of cytomegalovirus exposure and HLA in healthy donors. Primers: 60 Vbeta forward and 13 Jbeta reverse. TCRdb's copy holds only in-frame clones and misses some; the assay was immunoSEQ multiplex PCR. The profile covers some 140,000 clones, with approximately 80% appearing a single time and around 2.2% taken by the ten largest. The receptor comes from a man aged 30-40 years in good health and CMV-seronegative. Sequencing used PBMCs.

DNA for the CDR3: TGTGCCAGCAGCGGGGGGACAGCAAACAATGAGCAGTTCTTC. Its translation is CASSGGTANNEQFF. This chain joins TRBV5-5 and TRBJ2-1, with D possibly TRBD1 on 7 matching bases. This CDR3 region has 14 residues. V lost 4 bases and J 5 bases, leaving 13 bases between the germline ends. In germline, CDR1 is SGHKS, CDR2 YYEKEE (reference sequence).